Presented here are 28 T cell receptor beta chains from one specimen sequenced in a study of vaccination and CD4 T cells after COVID-19 (dated by TCRdb to about 2022). These TCRs' antigens remain unknown. Libraries were prepared through PCR. Sequenced using an Illumina iSeq 100. DNA from cultured CD4+ T cells underwent TCR sequencing with the Oncomine TCR Beta short-read assay at the Johns Hopkins FTIC core. Through fastp at Q25 and MiXCR, TCRdb rebuilt clones from the public reads, retaining in-frame beta chains. Each record represents a unique CDR3 protein, reported with the most common genes and DNA among its rows. Here the sample has roughly 19,000 distinct CDR3 sequences; approximately 48% occur a single time. The biggest ten clones account for nearly 2.5% of the sample. Reading the label with the study, this specimen's treatment or condition is: 10-day PBMC culture with coronavirus spike peptide pools or control peptides (ViraFEST assay).

Sequencing used CD4+ T cells from blood, cultured in vitro, obtained after SARS-CoV-2 vaccination. The receptors were sampled from a human donor who had recovered from COVID-19.

This clonotype was picked up a small number of times. V is TRBV7-9 and J is TRBJ2-3, with D uncertain. Germline values: CDR1 SEHNR, CDR2 FQNEAQ (reference sequence). V was pared by 3 bases and J by 0 bases, with 4 bases between. The length of the CDR3 is 13 residues. CDR3 bases: TGTGCCAGCAGCTTGGTAAGCACAGATACGCAGTATTTT. The encoded protein is CASSLVSTDTQYF.

This clonotype was seen a few times. The chain links TRBV7-8 to TRBJ1-6; 7 bases are shared with TRBD1. CDR1 and CDR2 (germline): SGHVS, FQNEAQ. V gave up 2 bases and J gave up 5 bases; unmatched junction bases: 6. The CDR3 is 16 residues long. CDR3 region: CASSLSDRVHNSPLHF. DNA of the CDR3: TGTGCCAGCAGCTTAAGCGACAGGGTCCATAATTCACCCCTCCACTTT.

The rearrangement uses TRBV5-1 and TRBJ2-6; D possibly corresponds to TRBD1 (6 bases). The CDR3 consists of 18 residues. V lost 6 bases and J lost 1, with 20 bases in between. Germline V gives CDR1 SGHRS, CDR2 YFSETQ. The CDR3 sequence is CASTPGRGPTSGANVLTF. The CDR3 DNA sequence: TGCGCCAGCACCCCGGGCAGGGGCCCTACGTCTGGGGCCAACGTCCTGACTTTC.

This chain joins TRBV20-1 and TRBJ2-3, with 13 bases identical to TRBD2. Germline V gene data show CDR1 as DFQATT and CDR2 as SNEGSKA (reference sequence). V dropped 1 base and J dropped 8; count of bases not matched to a gene: 9. The CDR3 contains 16 residues. For the CDR3, the DNA is TGCAGTGCTAGAGGTCGGACTAGCGGGAGTCCCCGTACGCAGTATTTT. It encodes CSARGRTSGSPRTQYF.

The rearrangement uses TRBV7-6 and TRBJ1-1; D perhaps matches TRBD1 (5 bases). Germline lookup yields CDR1 SGHVS and CDR2 FNYEAQ. Trimming took 5 bases from V and 5 from J, leaving 21 bases between them. CDR3 length: 16 residues. DNA for the CDR3: TGTGCCAGCAGCGGAGCCATCCGGGGGTTAGGTACTGAAGCTTTCTTT. This codes for CASSGAIRGLGTEAFF.

The table lists this clonotype with a few counts. This chain links TRBV6-1 with TRBJ1-2; D gene unclear. Germline V gene lookup returns CDR1 MNHNS and CDR2 SASEGT. The V and J ends lost 5 bases and 5 bases respectively, with 12 bases between them. This CDR3 contains 13 residues. The CDR3 region is CASSTGVWYGYTF. The CDR3 DNA is TGTGCCAGCAGTACCGGGGTGTGGTATGGCTACACCTTC.

The chain's CDR3 is CASSLGRTEAFF. For the CDR3, the DNA is TGTGCCAGCAGTTTAGGGAGGACTGAAGCTTTCTTT. The rearrangement uses TRBV6-2 or TRBV6-3 and TRBJ1-1; D is uncertain. Trimming took off 4 bases at V and 5 bases at J, with 8 bases between the two ends. Germline values: CDR1 MNHEY, CDR2 SVGEGT. The CDR3 length is 12 residues.

This clonotype has more than one count but fewer than ten. The chain couples TRBV28 to TRBJ2-7; 7 bases match TRBD2. The junction had 8 bases not matched to a gene; V was cut back by 3 bases and J by 6 bases. CDR3 length: 14 residues. The V gene's germline CDR1 is MDHEN and CDR2 SYDVKM. The CDR3 loop is CASSLSGLGSEQYF. The CDR3 DNA is TGTGCCAGCAGTTTGTCAGGACTAGGGAGCGAGCAGTACTTC.

This clonotype was seen once. This chain connects TRBV27 to TRBJ2-7; D unresolved. Trimming removed 2 bases from V and 2 bases from J, with 10 bases in between. The CDR3 consists of 14 residues. Germline V gives CDR1 MNHEY, CDR2 SMNVEV (reference sequence). The CDR3 here is CASSLTERPYEQYF. For the CDR3, the DNA is TGTGCCAGCAGTTTAACGGAAAGACCCTACGAGCAGTACTTC.

The chain combines TRBV27 with TRBJ1-5; no reliable D call. Trimming stripped 2 bases from V and 6 bases from J, with 5 bases between. The CDR3 contains 12 residues. Per germline, CDR1 MNHEY and CDR2 SMNVEV (reference sequence). As DNA, the CDR3 is TGTGCCAGCAGTTTAATGGGTCAGCCCCAGCATTTT. Amino acids: CASSLMGQPQHF.

This rearrangement joins TRBV11-3 to TRBJ1-6; D is uncertain. The germline V gene has CDR1 SGHNT and CDR2 YENEEA. The CDR3 has 15 residues. V dropped 1 base and J dropped 9 bases, with 13 bases sitting between them. The CDR3 DNA is TGTGCCAGCAGCTTAGGTCCCTGGGGATCTTCACCCCTCCACTTT. Its protein is CASSLGPWGSSPLHF.

This clonotype has more than one count but fewer than ten. J is TRBJ2-7 and V is TRBV21-1. TRBV21-1 is a listed pseudogene. The length of the CDR3 is 17 residues. CDR3 sequence: CASSKAEALVSSYEQYF. In DNA form, the CDR3 reads TGTGCCAGCAGCAAAGCGGAAGCCTTGGTGAGCTCCTACGAGCAGTACTTC.

In this sample, this clonotype turned up a few times. The chain's CDR3 is CASSLQPGGQSYGYTF. CDR3 nucleotides: TGTGCCAGCAGCTTACAGCCAGGGGGGCAAAGCTATGGCTACACCTTC. The chain combines TRBV7-6 with TRBJ1-2; 7 bases are a match to TRBD1. J was trimmed by 4 bases and V by 2 bases; bases with no gene match: 10. The V gene's germline CDR1 is SGHVS and CDR2 FNYEAQ. The CDR3 runs 16 residues.

The genes are TRBV14 and TRBJ2-7; 8 bases are a match to TRBD1. The CDR3 loop spans 16 amino acids. V dropped 1 base and J dropped 5; count of bases not matched to a gene: 10. Germline V gene data show CDR1 as SGHDN and CDR2 as FVKESK. CDR3 bases: TGTGCCAGCAGCCAAGCCGGTTGGCAGGGGGCAAACGAGCAGTACTTC. This gives the protein CASSQAGWQGANEQYF.

This clonotype has just a few counts. The chain carries TRBV7-2 and TRBJ2-1; TRBD2 matches at 10 bases. CDR3 size: 14 residues. Germline assignment: CDR1 SGHTA and CDR2 FQGNSA. After removal of 5 bases from V and 4 bases from J, the junction contained 2 bases not matched to a gene. CDR3 sequence (DNA): TGTGCCAGCAGCGGGACTAGCGTATACAATGAGCAGTTCTTC. Translation: CASSGTSVYNEQFF.

The chain couples TRBV27 to TRBJ2-2; perhaps TRBD1 as D (6 bases). This CDR3 has 15 residues. V lost 0 bases and J lost 4, with 9 bases in between. Germline-derived CDR1 and CDR2 are MNHEY and SMNVEV (reference sequence). As DNA, the CDR3 is TGTGCCAGCAGTTTATCGGCAGGGGCCACCGGGGAGCTGTTTTTT. This encodes CASSLSAGATGELFF.

The chain combines TRBV20-1 with TRBJ2-7; 8 bases agree with TRBD2. Germline V gene sequence: CDR1 DFQATT, CDR2 SNEGSKA (reference sequence). The CDR3 runs 16 residues. V trimming: 3 bases; J trimming: 7 bases; junction bases outside the gene matches: 17. This CDR3 is CSARRELAGRRGEQYF. In nucleotides, the CDR3 is TGCAGTGCTAGGAGAGAATTAGCGGGGAGGAGAGGGGAGCAGTACTTC.

The chain employs TRBV20-1 and TRBJ2-5; 7 bases are a match to TRBD1. From germline, CDR1 is DFQATT and CDR2 SNEGSKA (reference sequence). V lost 6 bases and J lost 5; bases outside the gene matches: 6. The CDR3 length is 12 residues. CDR3 sequence: CSARQGGETQYF. CDR3 coding DNA: TGCAGTGCAAGACAGGGCGGGGAGACCCAGTACTTC.

V gene TRBV30 combines with J gene TRBJ1-6; a possible D gene is TRBD1 (6 bases). The CDR3 is made up of 13 amino acids. V was pared by 8 bases and J by 7 bases, with 15 bases between. Germline V gene sequence: CDR1 GTSNPN, CDR2 SVGIG (reference sequence). The CDR3 is CAASSQGNSPLHF. CDR3 sequence (DNA): TGTGCCGCCAGCTCACAGGGAAATTCACCCCTCCACTTT.

In nucleotides, the CDR3 is TGTGCCAGCAGTTACGCCAGGGACCGCTACGAGCAGTACTTC. Protein sequence: CASSYARDRYEQYF. This rearrangement joins TRBV6-5 to TRBJ2-7; D is possibly TRBD1 or TRBD2 (5 bases each). The CDR3 is made up of 14 amino acids. The germline V and J ends were trimmed by 2 bases and 3 bases, with 11 bases remaining between them. Germline loops: CDR1 MNHEY, CDR2 SVGAGI.

This clonotype was seen a handful of times. The chain joins TRBV28 to TRBJ1-5, with no clear D. CDR3 length: 12 residues. Germline CDR1 and CDR2: MDHEN and SYDVKM. V lost 9 bases, J lost 3 bases, and 9 bases lay in between. This CDR3 is CASSGVNQPQHF. The CDR3 nucleotides read TGTGCCAGTTCCGGCGTCAATCAGCCCCAGCATTTT.

The J gene is TRBJ1-2, the V gene TRBV10-3; D not resolved. CDR1 ENHRY and CDR2 SYGVKD come from the germline V gene. With 11 bases removed from V and 4 bases from J, the gap between germline ends came to 20 bases. The CDR3 runs 14 residues. Here the CDR3 DNA reads TGTGCCCTCTCTCCGGGCAGAGCCCTCTATGGCTACACCTTC. It yields the protein CALSPGRALYGYTF.

This clonotype has more than one count but fewer than ten. The V gene is TRBV7-2, the J gene TRBJ2-1; no firm D call. The germline V and J ends were trimmed by 1 base and 10 bases, with 17 bases remaining between them. Germline V lookup: CDR1 SGHTA, CDR2 FQGNSA. The CDR3 has 15 amino acids. CDR3: CASSLDGPNGREQFF. The CDR3 coding sequence is TGTGCCAGCAGCTTAGACGGACCTAACGGGCGGGAGCAGTTCTTC.

The rearrangement uses TRBV4-2 and TRBJ1-2, with TRBD1 matching 9 bases. CDR1 and CDR2 (germline): LGHNA, YNFKEQ. The CDR3 covers 18 residues. V was clipped by 4 bases and J by 10 bases; unmatched bases: 22. CDR3 loop: CASSPKRRTGAEGSDYTF. Here the CDR3 DNA reads TGTGCCAGCAGCCCCAAGCGACGGACAGGGGCGGAGGGGAGTGACTACACCTTC.

This chain links TRBV20-1 with TRBJ1-1; D not resolved. The V end lost 0 bases, the J end lost 4 bases, and 6 bases lay between the germline ends. CDR1 DFQATT and CDR2 SNEGSKA come from the germline V gene (reference sequence). The CDR3 loop spans 12 amino acids. CDR3 DNA sequence: TGCAGTGCTAGAGAGGCGGCCACTGAAGCTTTCTTT. It translates to CSAREAATEAFF.

This clonotype was seen only a few times. This sequence joins TRBV19 and TRBJ1-2, with no clear D. The V and J ends lost 6 bases and 2 bases respectively, with 7 bases between them. Germline CDR1 is LNHDA and CDR2 is SQIVND (reference sequence). The CDR3 length is 12 residues. The CDR3 protein is CASRTQNYGYTF. DNA of the CDR3: TGTGCCAGTAGGACACAGAACTATGGCTACACCTTC.

The genes are TRBV4-1 and TRBJ1-3; D might be TRBD1 (6 bases). In germline, CDR1 is MGHRA, CDR2 YSYEKL. The CDR3 is 16 residues long. Trimming cost V 1 base and J 4 bases, with 14 bases left between them. As DNA, the CDR3 is TGCGCCAGCAGCCAAGGCCCCGGACAGACCGGAAACACCATATATTTT. Amino acids: CASSQGPGQTGNTIYF.

This clonotype turned up a few times. This chain joins TRBV20-1 and TRBJ1-2; D unresolved. Germline CDR1 is DFQATT and CDR2 is SNEGSKA (reference sequence). The CDR3 totals 12 residues. Trimming removed 3 bases at V and 2 bases at J, with 7 bases between. CDR3 nucleotide sequence: TGCAGTGCTAGGCCCGGCAACTATGGCTACACCTTC. The encoded protein is CSARPGNYGYTF.